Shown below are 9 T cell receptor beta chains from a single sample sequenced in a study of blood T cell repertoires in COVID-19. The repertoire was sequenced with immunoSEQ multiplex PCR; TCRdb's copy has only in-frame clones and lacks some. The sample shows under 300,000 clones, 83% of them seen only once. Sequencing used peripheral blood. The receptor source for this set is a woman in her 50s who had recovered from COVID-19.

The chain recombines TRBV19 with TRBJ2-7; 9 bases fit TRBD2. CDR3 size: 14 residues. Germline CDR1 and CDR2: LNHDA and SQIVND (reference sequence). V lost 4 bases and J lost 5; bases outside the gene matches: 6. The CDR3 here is CASSTLTSGHEQYF. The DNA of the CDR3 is TGTGCCAGTAGTACACTGACTAGCGGACACGAGCAGTACTTC.

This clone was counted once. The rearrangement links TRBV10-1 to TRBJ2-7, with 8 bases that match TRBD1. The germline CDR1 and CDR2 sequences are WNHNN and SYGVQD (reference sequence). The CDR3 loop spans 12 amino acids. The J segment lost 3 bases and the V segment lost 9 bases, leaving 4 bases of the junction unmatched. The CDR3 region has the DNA TGCGCCAGTTCGACAGGGGACTACGAGCAGTACTTC. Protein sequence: CASSTGDYEQYF.

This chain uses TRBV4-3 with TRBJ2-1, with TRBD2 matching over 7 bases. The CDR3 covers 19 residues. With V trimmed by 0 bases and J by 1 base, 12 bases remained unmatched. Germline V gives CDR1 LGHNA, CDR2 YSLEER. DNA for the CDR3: TGCGCCAGCAGCCAAGAATTATCCCTGGCGGGGGTTTCCTACAATGAGCAGTTCTTC. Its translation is CASSQELSLAGVSYNEQFF.

CDR3 sequence reads: CASSQALQENYGYTF. The CDR3 DNA reads as TGCGCCAGCAGCCAAGCCCTACAGGAGAACTATGGCTACACCTTC. This chain connects TRBV4-3 to TRBJ1-2, with a weak D call TRBD1 (5 bases). The germline CDR1 and CDR2 sequences are LGHNA and YSLEER. The CDR3 totals 15 residues. Trimming shortened V by 1 base and J by 2 bases, and 11 bases separated the two germline ends.

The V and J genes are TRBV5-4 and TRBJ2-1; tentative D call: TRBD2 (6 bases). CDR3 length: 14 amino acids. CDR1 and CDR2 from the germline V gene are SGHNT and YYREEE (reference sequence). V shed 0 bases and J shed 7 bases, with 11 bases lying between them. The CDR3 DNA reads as TGTGCCAGCAGCTTGGGGCTAGCGCGGAATGAGCAGTTCTTC. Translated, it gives CASSLGLARNEQFF.

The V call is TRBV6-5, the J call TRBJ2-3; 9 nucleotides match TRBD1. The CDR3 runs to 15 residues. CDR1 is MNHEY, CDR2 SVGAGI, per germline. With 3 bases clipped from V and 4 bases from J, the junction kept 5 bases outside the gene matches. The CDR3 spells CASSYWGQGADTQYF. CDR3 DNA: TGTGCCAGCAGTTATTGGGGACAGGGTGCAGATACGCAGTATTTT.

The chain's CDR3 is CAIGQGQNSPLHF. In nucleotides, the CDR3 is TGTGCCATCGGACAGGGCCAAAATTCACCCCTCCACTTT. V and J are TRBV28 and TRBJ1-6, with TRBD1 identical over 8 bases. The germline gives CDR1 MDHEN, CDR2 SYDVKM. V dropped 10 bases and J dropped 7; count of bases not matched to a gene: 6. The length of the CDR3 is 13 residues. Full variable domain (missing parts from reference TRBV28 and TRBJ1-6): DVKVTQSSRYLVKRTGEKVFLECVQDMDHENMFWYRQDPGLGLRLIYFSYDVKMKEKGDIPEGYSVSREKKERFSLILESASTNQTSMYLCAIGQGQNSPLHFGNGTRLTVT.

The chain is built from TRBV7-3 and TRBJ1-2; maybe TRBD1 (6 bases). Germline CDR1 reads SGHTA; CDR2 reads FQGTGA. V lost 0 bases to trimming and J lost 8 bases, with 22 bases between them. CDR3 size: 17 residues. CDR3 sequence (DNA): TGTGCCAGCAGCTTAACGGAGTGGGGGCGGCCGGACCTAGGCTACACCTTC. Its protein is CASSLTEWGRPDLGYTF.

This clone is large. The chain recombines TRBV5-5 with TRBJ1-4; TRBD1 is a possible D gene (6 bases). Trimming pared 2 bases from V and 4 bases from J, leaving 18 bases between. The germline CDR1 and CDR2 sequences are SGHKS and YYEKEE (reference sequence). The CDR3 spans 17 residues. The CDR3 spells CASSLFGGRFFNEKLFF. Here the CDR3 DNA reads TGTGCCAGCAGCTTATTCGGGGGGCGCTTTTTTAATGAAAAACTGTTTTTT. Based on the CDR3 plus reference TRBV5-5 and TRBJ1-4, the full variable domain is DAGVTQSPTHLIKTRGQQVTLRCSPISGHKSVSWYQQVLGQGPQFIFQYYEKEERGRGNFPDRFSARQFPNYSSELNVNALLLGDSALYLCASSLFGGRFFNEKLFFGSGTQLSVL.